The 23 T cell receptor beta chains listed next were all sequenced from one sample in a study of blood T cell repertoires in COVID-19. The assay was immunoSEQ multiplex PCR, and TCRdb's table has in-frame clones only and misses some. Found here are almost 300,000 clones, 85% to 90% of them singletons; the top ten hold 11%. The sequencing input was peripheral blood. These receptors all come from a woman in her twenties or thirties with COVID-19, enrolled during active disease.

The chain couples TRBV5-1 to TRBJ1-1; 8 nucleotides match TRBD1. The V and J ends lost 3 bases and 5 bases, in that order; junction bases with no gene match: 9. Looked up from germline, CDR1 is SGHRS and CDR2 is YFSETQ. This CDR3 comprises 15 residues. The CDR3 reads CASSSGQGRYTEAFF. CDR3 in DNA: TGCGCCAGCAGCTCTGGACAGGGAAGATATACTGAAGCTTTCTTT.

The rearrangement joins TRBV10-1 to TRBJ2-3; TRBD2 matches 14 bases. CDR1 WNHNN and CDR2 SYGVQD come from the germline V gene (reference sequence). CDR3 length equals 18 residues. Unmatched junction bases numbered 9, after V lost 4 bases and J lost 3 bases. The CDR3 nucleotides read TGCGCCAGCAGTGTCGGGACTAGCGGGGGTCCTAGAACAGATACGCAGTATTTT. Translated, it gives CASSVGTSGGPRTDTQYF.

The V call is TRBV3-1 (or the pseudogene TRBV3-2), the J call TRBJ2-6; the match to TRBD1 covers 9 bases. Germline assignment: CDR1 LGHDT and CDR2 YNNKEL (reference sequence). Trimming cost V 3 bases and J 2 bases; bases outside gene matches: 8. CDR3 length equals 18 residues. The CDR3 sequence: CASSQRDRVWPGANVLTF. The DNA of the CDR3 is TGTGCCAGCAGCCAGCGGGACAGGGTATGGCCTGGGGCCAACGTCCTGACTTTC.

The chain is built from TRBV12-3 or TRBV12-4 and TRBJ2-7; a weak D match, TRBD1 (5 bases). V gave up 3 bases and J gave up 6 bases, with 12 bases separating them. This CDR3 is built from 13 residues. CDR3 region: CASSFRAAGEQYF. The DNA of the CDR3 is TGTGCCAGCAGTTTCAGGGCGGCTGGCGAGCAGTACTTC.

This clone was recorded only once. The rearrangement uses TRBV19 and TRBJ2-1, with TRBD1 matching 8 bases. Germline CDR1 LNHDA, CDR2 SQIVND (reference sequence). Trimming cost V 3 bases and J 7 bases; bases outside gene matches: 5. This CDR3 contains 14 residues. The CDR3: CASSIQGATNEQFF. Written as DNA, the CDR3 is TGTGCCAGTAGTATTCAGGGGGCGACGAATGAGCAGTTCTTC.

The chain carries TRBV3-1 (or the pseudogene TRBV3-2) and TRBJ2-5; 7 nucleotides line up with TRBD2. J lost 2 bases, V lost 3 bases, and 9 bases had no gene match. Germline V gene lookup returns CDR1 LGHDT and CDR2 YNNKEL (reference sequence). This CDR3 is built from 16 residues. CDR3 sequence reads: CASSQRSGGGQETQYF. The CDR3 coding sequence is TGTGCCAGCAGCCAGCGGTCCGGCGGGGGACAAGAGACCCAGTACTTC.

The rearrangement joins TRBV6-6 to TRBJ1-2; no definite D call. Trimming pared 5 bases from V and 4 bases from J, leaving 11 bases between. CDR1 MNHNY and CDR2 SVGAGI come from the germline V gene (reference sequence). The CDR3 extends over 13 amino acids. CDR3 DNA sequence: TGTGCCAGCAGTCATCTAGAGACCTATGGCTACACCTTC. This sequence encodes CASSHLETYGYTF.

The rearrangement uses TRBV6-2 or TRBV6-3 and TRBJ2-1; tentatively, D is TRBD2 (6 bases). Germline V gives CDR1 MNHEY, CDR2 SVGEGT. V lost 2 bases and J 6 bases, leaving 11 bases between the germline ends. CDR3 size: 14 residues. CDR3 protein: CASSYATRLNEQFF. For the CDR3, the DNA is TGTGCCAGCAGTTACGCGACTAGACTCAATGAGCAGTTCTTC.

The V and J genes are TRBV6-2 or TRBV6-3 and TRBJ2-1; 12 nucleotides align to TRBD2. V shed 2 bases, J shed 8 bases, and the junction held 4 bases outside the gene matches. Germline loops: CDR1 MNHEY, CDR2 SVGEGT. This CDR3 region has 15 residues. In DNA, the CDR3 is TGTGCCAGCAGTTACACTAGCGGGGGGCGGTATGAGCAGTTCTTC. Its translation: CASSYTSGGRYEQFF.

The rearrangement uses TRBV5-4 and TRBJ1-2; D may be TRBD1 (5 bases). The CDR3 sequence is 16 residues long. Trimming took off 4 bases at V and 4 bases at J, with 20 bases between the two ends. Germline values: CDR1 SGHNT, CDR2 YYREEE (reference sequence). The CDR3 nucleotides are TGTGCCAGCAGCGCCACGGTCGGGGGAACCACCTATGGCTACACCTTC. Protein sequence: CASSATVGGTTYGYTF.

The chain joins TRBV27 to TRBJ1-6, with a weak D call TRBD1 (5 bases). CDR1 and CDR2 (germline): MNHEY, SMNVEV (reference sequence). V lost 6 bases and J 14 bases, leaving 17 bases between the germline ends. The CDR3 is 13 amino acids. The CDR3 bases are TGTGCCAGCAGCCCCGGGGGGTATGTATCCCTCCACTTT. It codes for CASSPGGYVSLHF.

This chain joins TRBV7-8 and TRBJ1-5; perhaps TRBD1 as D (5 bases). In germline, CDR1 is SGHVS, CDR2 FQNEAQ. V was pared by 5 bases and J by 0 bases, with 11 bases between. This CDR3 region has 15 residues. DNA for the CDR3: TGTGCCAGCAGCCTGGACATATATAGCAATCAGCCCCAGCATTTT. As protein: CASSLDIYSNQPQHF.

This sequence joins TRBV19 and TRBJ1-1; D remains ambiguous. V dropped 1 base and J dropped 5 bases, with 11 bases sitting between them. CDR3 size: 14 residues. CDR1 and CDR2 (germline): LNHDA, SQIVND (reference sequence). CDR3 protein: CASSIVVGRTEAFF. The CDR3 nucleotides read TGTGCCAGTAGTATAGTAGTAGGGAGGACTGAAGCTTTCTTT.

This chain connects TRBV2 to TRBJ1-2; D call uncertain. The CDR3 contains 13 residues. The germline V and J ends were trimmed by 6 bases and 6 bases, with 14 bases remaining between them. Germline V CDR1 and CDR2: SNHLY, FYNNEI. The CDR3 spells CASSEAPMNGYTF. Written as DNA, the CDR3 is TGTGCCAGCAGCGAGGCGCCGATGAATGGCTACACCTTC.

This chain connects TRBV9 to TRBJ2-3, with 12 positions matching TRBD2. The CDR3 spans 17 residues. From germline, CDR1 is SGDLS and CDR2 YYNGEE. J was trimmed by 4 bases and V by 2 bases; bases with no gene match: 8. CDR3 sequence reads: CASSVARTSGVSDTQYF. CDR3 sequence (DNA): TGTGCCAGCAGCGTTGCTCGGACTAGCGGGGTATCAGATACGCAGTATTTT.

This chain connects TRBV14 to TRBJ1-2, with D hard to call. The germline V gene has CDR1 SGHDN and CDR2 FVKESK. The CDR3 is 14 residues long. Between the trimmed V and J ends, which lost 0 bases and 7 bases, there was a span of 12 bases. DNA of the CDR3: TGTGCCAGCAGCCAAGATTACAGTTTAATTGGCTACACCTTC. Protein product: CASSQDYSLIGYTF. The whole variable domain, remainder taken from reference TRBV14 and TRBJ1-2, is EAGVTQFPSHSVIEKGQTVTLRCDPISGHDNLYWYRRVMGKEIKFLLHFVKESKQDESGMPNNRFLAERTGGTYSTLKVQPAELEDSGVYFCASSQDYSLIGYTFGSGTRLTVV.

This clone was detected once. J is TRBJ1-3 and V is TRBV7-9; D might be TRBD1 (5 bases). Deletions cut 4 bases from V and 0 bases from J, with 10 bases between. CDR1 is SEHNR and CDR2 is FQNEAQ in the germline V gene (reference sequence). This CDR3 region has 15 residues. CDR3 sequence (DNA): TGTGCCAGCAGCTGGGGGGAATCCTCTGGAAACACCATATATTTT. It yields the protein CASSWGESSGNTIYF. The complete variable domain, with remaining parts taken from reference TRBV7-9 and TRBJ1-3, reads DTGVSQNPRHKITKRGQNVTFRCDPISEHNRLYWYRQTLGQGPEFLTYFQNEAQLEKSRLLSDRFSAERPKGSFSTLEIQRTEQGDSAMYLCASSWGESSGNTIYFGEGSWLTVV.

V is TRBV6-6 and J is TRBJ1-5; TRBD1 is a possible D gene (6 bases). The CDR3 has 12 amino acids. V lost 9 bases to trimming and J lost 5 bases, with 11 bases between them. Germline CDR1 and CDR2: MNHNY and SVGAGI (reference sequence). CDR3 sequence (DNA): TGTGCCAGTAGGGGGAGGGATCAGCCCCAGCATTTT. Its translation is CASRGRDQPQHF.

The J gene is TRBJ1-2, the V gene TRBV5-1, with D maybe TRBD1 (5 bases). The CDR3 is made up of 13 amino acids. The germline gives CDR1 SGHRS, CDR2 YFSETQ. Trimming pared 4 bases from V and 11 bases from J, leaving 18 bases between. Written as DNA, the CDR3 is TGCGCCAGCAGCCTGGAAGGGAGGGGCGAGTACACCTTC. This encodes CASSLEGRGEYTF.

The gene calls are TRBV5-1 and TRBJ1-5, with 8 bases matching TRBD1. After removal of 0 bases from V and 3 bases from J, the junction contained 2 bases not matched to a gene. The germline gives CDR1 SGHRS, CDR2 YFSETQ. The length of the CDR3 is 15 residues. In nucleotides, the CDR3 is TGCGCCAGCAGCTTGGCGGGACAGGACAATCAGCCCCAGCATTTT. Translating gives CASSLAGQDNQPQHF.

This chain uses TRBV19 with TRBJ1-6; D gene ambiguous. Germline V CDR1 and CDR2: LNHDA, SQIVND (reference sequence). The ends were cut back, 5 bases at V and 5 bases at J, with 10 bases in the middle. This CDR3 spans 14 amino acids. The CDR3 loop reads CASSLDWDNSPLHF. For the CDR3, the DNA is TGTGCCAGTAGTCTCGACTGGGATAATTCACCCCTCCACTTT.

The CDR3 bases are TGCGCCAGCAGCCGATGGCAGGACACCGGGGAGCTGTTTTTT. Its protein is CASSRWQDTGELFF. V usage is TRBV5-1 and J usage is TRBJ2-2; D unclear. This CDR3 has 14 residues. The germline V gene encodes CDR1 SGHRS and CDR2 YFSETQ. V gave up 4 bases and J gave up 3 bases, with 10 bases separating them.

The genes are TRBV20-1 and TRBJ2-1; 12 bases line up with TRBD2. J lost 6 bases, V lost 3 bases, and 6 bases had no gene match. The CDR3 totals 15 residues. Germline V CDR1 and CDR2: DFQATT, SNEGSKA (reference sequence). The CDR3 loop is CSASGGGLAGNEQFF. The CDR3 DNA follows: TGCAGTGCTAGTGGGGGGGGACTAGCGGGCAATGAGCAGTTCTTC.